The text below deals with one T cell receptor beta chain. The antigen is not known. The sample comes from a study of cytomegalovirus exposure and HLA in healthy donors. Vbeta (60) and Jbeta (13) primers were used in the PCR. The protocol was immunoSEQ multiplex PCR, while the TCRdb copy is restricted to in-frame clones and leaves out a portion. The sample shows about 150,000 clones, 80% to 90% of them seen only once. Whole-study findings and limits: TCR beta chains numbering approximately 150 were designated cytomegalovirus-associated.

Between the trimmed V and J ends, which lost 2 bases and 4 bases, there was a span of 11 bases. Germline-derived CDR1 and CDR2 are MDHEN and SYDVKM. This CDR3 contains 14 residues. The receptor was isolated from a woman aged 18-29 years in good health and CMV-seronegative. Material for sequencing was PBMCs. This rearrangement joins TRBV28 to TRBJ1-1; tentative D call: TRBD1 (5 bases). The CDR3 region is CASSLEFQGTEAFF. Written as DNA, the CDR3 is TGTGCCAGCAGTTTAGAATTTCAGGGCACTGAAGCTTTCTTT. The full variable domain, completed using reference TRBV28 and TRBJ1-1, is DVKVTQSSRYLVKRTGEKVFLECVQDMDHENMFWYRQDPGLGLRLIYFSYDVKMKEKGDIPEGYSVSREKKERFSLILESASTNQTSMYLCASSLEFQGTEAFFGQGTRLTVV.